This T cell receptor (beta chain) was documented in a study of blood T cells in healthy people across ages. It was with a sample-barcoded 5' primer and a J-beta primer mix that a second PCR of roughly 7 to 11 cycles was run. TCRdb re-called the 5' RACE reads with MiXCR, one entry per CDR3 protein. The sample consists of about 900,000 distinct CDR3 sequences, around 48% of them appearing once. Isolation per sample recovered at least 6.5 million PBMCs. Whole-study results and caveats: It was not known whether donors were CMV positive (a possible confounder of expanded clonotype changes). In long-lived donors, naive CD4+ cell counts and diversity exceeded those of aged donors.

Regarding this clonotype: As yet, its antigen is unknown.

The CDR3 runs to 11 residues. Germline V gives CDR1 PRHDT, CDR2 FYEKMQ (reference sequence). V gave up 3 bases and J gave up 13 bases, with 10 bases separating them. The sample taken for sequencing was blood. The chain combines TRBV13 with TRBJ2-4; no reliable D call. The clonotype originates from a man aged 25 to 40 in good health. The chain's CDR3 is CASSFRAKQYF. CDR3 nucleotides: TGTGCCAGCAGCTTCCGGGCCAAGCAGTACTTC.